This TCR beta chain was identified in a study of identical twins. Whole-study findings and limits: Cord blood beta clonotypes that were abundant carried fewer insertions, and memory repertoires showed no such trend.

In the case of this clonotype: Its antigen remains unknown.

TCRdb recomputed calls from the 5' RACE reads with MiXCR, one row per CDR3 protein. This table holds nearly 650,000 distinct CDR3 sequences, under 8.5% found once. This sample was shared with a second study, whose subject was yellow fever vaccine responses in identical twins.

This TCR came from a young woman in good health. Sequencing was carried out using PBMCs.

The CDR3, as DNA: TGCAGTGCTAGAGACCCTAGCGGGACAGGGACAAGGGGGTCGTTCTCCGAGCAGTACGTC. This codes for CSARDPSGTGTRGSFSEQYV. The J gene is TRBJ2-7, the V gene TRBV20-1; the D gene could be TRBD1 or TRBD2 (9 bases each). Trimming removed 0 bases at V and 6 bases at J, with 33 bases between. The CDR3 loop spans 20 amino acids. Germline V gene data show CDR1 as DFQATT and CDR2 as SNEGSKA (reference sequence).